This T cell receptor beta chain was obtained from a study of shared clonotypes between healthy human individuals. The method was immunoSEQ multiplex PCR; TCRdb's version includes in-frame clones alone and lacks a portion of them. The table has around 1.9 million clones, around 93% seen once. Cells designated naive CD8 were CD45RO-negative and were positively selected for CCR7, with terminally differentiated effector memory CD45RA+ cells excluded. Germline assignment: CDR1 SEHNR and CDR2 FQNEAQ (reference sequence). Trimming pared 5 bases from V and 2 bases from J, leaving 13 bases between. The CDR3 has 14 residues.

The origin of this receptor is a man younger than 35 in good health. Some clones in this sample may be carry-over from other donors' samples. J is TRBJ2-7 and V is TRBV7-9, with D possibly matching TRBD1 (5 bases). Material: naive CD8+ T cells from PBMCs. The CDR3: CASSPLGAPYEQYF. In nucleotides, the CDR3 is TGTGCCAGCAGCCCGCTAGGGGCCCCCTACGAGCAGTACTTC.